Presented here are 10 T cell receptor beta chains from one specimen sequenced in a study of blood T cells in healthy people across ages (dated by TCRdb to between 2014 and 2017). Libraries came from 5' RACE. Sequencing took place on an Illumina HiSeq 2500. A second PCR of 7 to 11 cycles was performed with a sample-barcoded 5' primer and a J-beta primer mix. The public reads were run again by TCRdb, first through fastp at Q25 and then through MiXCR, and only productive beta chains were kept. Every distinct CDR3 protein forms one entry, paired with its most common genes and DNA. The sample table holds approximately 320,000 distinct CDR3 sequences, of which roughly 26% were seen once. The ten largest clones add up to 25% to 30% of the sample. Sequencing was done on a sample of blood. These receptors came from a woman between 65 and 79 years old in good health.

There are a few counts of this clonotype. This chain links TRBV5-1 with TRBJ2-7; D perhaps matches TRBD1 (6 bases). The DNA end is a closer match to TRBJ2-1, so the J assignment may be wrong. This CDR3 is 15 amino acids long. CDR1 and CDR2 from the germline V gene are SGHRS and YFSETQ. The CDR3 nucleotides read TGCGCCAGCAGCGCAGGACAGACAGCGGACAATGAGCAGTTCTTC. It yields the protein CASSAGQTADNEQFF.

This clonotype was seen more than once but under ten times. V is TRBV29-1 and J is TRBJ1-3, with D unclear. V shed 4 bases and J shed 2 bases, with 6 bases lying between them. Germline V lookup: CDR1 SQVTM, CDR2 ANQGSEA. This CDR3 is built from 12 residues. CDR3 nucleotide sequence: TGCAGCGTTGGGTCGGCTGGAAACACCATATATTTT. The encoded protein is CSVGSAGNTIYF.

This clonotype was found many times. The chain links TRBV7-9 to TRBJ2-3; 8 nucleotides align to TRBD1. Losses at the gene ends were 5 bases for V and 1 base for J; bases not matched to a gene: 2. The CDR3 consists of 14 residues. Per germline, CDR1 SEHNR and CDR2 FQNEAQ (reference sequence). The CDR3: CASSQTGGTDTQYF. The CDR3 nucleotides are TGTGCCAGCAGCCAGACAGGGGGCACAGATACGCAGTATTTT. Full variable domain (remainder filled in from reference TRBV7-9 and TRBJ2-3): DTGVSQNPRHKITKRGQNVTFRCDPISEHNRLYWYRQTLGQGPEFLTYFQNEAQLEKSRLLSDRFSAERPKGSFSTLEIQRTEQGDSAMYLCASSQTGGTDTQYFGPGTRLTVL.

This clonotype showed up just a few times. This chain links TRBV7-2 with TRBJ2-3; D might be TRBD1 (5 bases). This CDR3 has 14 residues. Germline V gene sequence: CDR1 SGHTA, CDR2 FQGNSA. V lost 4 bases and J 1 base, leaving 9 bases between the germline ends. CDR3 coding DNA: TGTGCCAGCAGCTCAGACAGCCGCACAGATACGCAGTATTTT. Translation: CASSSDSRTDTQYF.

The rearrangement joins TRBV4-1 to TRBJ2-6; D possibly uses TRBD1 or TRBD2 (5 bases each). Looked up from germline, CDR1 is MGHRA and CDR2 is YSYEKL. Trimming stripped 0 bases from V and 2 bases from J, with 8 bases between. The CDR3 sequence is 16 residues long. CDR3 sequence: CASSQDRGAGANVLTF. The CDR3 DNA reads as TGCGCCAGCAGCCAAGATAGGGGAGCTGGGGCCAACGTCCTGACTTTC.

There are a few counts of this clonotype. The V gene is TRBV28, the J gene TRBJ2-5, with a tentative D call TRBD2 (5 bases). Per germline, CDR1 MDHEN and CDR2 SYDVKM. This CDR3 has 15 residues. Trimming shortened V by 6 bases and J by 0 bases, and 14 bases separated the two germline ends. CDR3 protein: CASRGDAFNQETQYF. The CDR3 bases are TGTGCCAGCAGGGGAGACGCCTTCAACCAAGAGACCCAGTACTTC.

This clonotype occurred a few times. A much more abundant neighbour one base away suggests this may be a read error. The V gene is TRBV7-2, the J gene TRBJ2-7; 14 bases fit TRBD2. Trimming cost V 2 bases and J 5 bases; bases outside gene matches: 11. CDR3 length equals 18 residues. Germline V gene lookup returns CDR1 SGHTA and CDR2 FQGNSA. CDR3 in DNA: TGTGCCAGCAGCTTACATGGTGGACTAGCGGGAGGCCTGCACGAGCAGTACTTC. Translated: CASSLHGGLAGGLHEQYF.

The gene calls are TRBV18 and TRBJ1-1; D possibly corresponds to TRBD1 (5 bases). The V gene's germline CDR1 is KGHSH and CDR2 LQKENI. With 1 base removed from V and 0 bases from J, the gap between germline ends came to 9 bases. CDR3 length: 15 residues. The CDR3 nucleotides read TGTGCCAGCTCACCACGGGGGGAAATGAACACTGAAGCTTTCTTT. This encodes CASSPRGEMNTEAFF.

DNA for the CDR3: TGTGCCAGCGGTCCCACTCGACTATTCTCCTACAATGAGCAGTTCTTC. Translation: CASGPTRLFSYNEQFF. This sequence joins TRBV28 and TRBJ2-1; D possibly corresponds to TRBD2 (5 bases). The germline V gene has CDR1 MDHEN and CDR2 SYDVKM. V shed 8 bases and J shed 0 bases, with 17 bases lying between them. The CDR3 loop spans 16 amino acids. Full variable domain (rest looked up from reference TRBV28 and TRBJ2-1): DVKVTQSSRYLVKRTGEKVFLECVQDMDHENMFWYRQDPGLGLRLIYFSYDVKMKEKGDIPEGYSVSREKKERFSLILESASTNQTSMYLCASGPTRLFSYNEQFFGPGTRLTVL.

The chain couples TRBV15 to TRBJ1-1; D is uncertain. Per germline, CDR1 LNHNV and CDR2 YYDKDF (reference sequence). The CDR3 contains 14 residues. Trimming took 0 bases from V and 8 from J, leaving 13 bases between them. The CDR3 nucleotides are TGTGCCACCAGCAGAGACTATTTAGGGAGAGAAGCTTTCTTT. The encoded protein is CATSRDYLGREAFF.